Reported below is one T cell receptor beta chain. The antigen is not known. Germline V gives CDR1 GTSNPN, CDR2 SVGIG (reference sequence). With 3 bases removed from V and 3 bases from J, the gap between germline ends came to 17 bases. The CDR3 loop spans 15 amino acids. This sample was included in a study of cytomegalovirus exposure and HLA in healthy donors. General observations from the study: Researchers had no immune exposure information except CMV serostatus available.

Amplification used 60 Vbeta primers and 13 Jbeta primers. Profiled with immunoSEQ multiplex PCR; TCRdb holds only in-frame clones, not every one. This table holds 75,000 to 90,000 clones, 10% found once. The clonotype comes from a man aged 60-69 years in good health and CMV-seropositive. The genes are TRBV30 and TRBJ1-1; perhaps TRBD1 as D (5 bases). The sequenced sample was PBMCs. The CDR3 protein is CAWSLNLSGDTEAFF. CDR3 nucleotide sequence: TGTGCCTGGAGCCTTAACTTGTCGGGGGACACTGAAGCTTTCTTT.